A single sample is the source of the 31 T cell receptor beta chains below, sequenced in a study of blood T cell repertoires in COVID-19. Sequencing was performed with immunoSEQ multiplex PCR; in TCRdb, only in-frame clones are kept and a portion is missing. The sample carries roughly 100,000 clones, about 90% recorded once. The sequenced material came from peripheral blood. These receptors were taken from a young man with acute or convalescent COVID-19.

V is TRBV3-1 (or the pseudogene TRBV3-2) and J is TRBJ1-1, with no clear D. CDR1 and CDR2 (germline): LGHDT, YNNKEL (reference sequence). This CDR3 region has 16 residues. V lost 1 base and J lost 1, with 13 bases in between. CDR3 sequence: CASSQGSPFENTEAFF. CDR3 coding DNA: TGTGCCAGCAGCCAAGGGAGCCCCTTCGAGAACACTGAAGCTTTCTTT.

The rearrangement uses TRBV5-6 and TRBJ1-5; TRBD1 might be the D (6 bases). The CDR3 has 13 residues. Deletions cut 4 bases from V and 4 bases from J, with 9 bases between. Germline CDR1 is SGHDT and CDR2 is YYEEEE. CDR3 sequence reads: CASSRTVNQPQHF. Here the CDR3 DNA reads TGTGCCAGCAGCCGGACAGTGAATCAGCCCCAGCATTTT.

The chain uses TRBV9 and TRBJ2-1; D possibly corresponds to TRBD2 (7 bases). Germline V CDR1 and CDR2: SGDLS, YYNGEE. Trimming removed 2 bases from V and 5 bases from J, with 14 bases in between. The CDR3 is 15 amino acids. The CDR3 DNA sequence: TGTGCCAGCAGCGTTGGCGGGCGGGGGCACAATGAGCAGTTCTTC. This gives the protein CASSVGGRGHNEQFF.

There are a few counts of this clone. The gene calls are TRBV5-1 and TRBJ1-1; D might be TRBD1 (6 bases). Trimming took 3 bases from V and 0 from J, leaving 12 bases between them. CDR1 is SGHRS and CDR2 is YFSETQ in the germline V gene. This CDR3 contains 15 residues. DNA for the CDR3: TGCGCCAGCAGCTGGGGACAAAGCATGAACACTGAAGCTTTCTTT. This gives the protein CASSWGQSMNTEAFF.

The CDR3 here is CSVDRASGNTDTQYF. In nucleotides, the CDR3 is TGCAGCGTTGATAGGGCTAGCGGGAACACAGATACGCAGTATTTT. The chain combines TRBV29-1 with TRBJ2-3; TRBD2 aligns across 9 bases. CDR3 length: 15 residues. From germline, CDR1 is SQVTM and CDR2 ANQGSEA. V lost 3 bases to trimming and J lost 2 bases; unmatched junction nucleotides: 6.

This rearrangement joins TRBV9 to TRBJ2-2, with a weak D call TRBD1 (6 bases). Per the germline V gene, CDR1 is SGDLS and CDR2 is YYNGEE. The CDR3 runs to 16 residues. V was shortened by 4 bases and J by 0 bases, with 13 bases between the two germline ends. CDR3 bases: TGTGCCAGCAGCCCCCGGGACACATCGAACACCGGGGAGCTGTTTTTT. Protein sequence: CASSPRDTSNTGELFF.

The chain is built from TRBV27 and TRBJ2-5, with 7 bases identical to TRBD2. This CDR3 is built from 14 residues. Trimming took 4 bases from V and 10 from J; bases not matched to a gene: 12. CDR1 MNHEY and CDR2 SMNVEV come from the germline V gene (reference sequence). The CDR3 DNA follows: TGTGCCAGCAGTTCCGTAATAGCGGGTGGGGACCAGTACTTC. Protein: CASSSVIAGGDQYF.

J is TRBJ2-5 and V is TRBV28; 11 bases are shared with TRBD2. V shed 4 bases, J shed 4 bases, and the junction held 5 bases outside the gene matches. Germline CDR1 MDHEN, CDR2 SYDVKM. The CDR3 covers 15 residues. The CDR3 here is CASSSLAGGAETQYF. CDR3 DNA sequence: TGTGCCAGCAGTTCGTTAGCGGGGGGGGCAGAGACCCAGTACTTC.

The chain couples TRBV5-1 to TRBJ1-1; D is perhaps TRBD1 (5 bases). The CDR3 length is 14 residues. CDR1 is SGHRS, CDR2 YFSETQ, per germline. V lost 0 bases, J lost 5 bases, and 11 bases lay in between. CDR3 DNA: TGCGCCAGCAGCTTGGCCTGGGGGGATACTGAAGCTTTCTTT. It encodes CASSLAWGDTEAFF.

V and J are TRBV9 and TRBJ2-2; D gene ambiguous. V was clipped by 0 bases and J by 4 bases, with 7 bases between them. This CDR3 contains 14 residues. The germline gives CDR1 SGDLS, CDR2 YYNGEE. As DNA, the CDR3 is TGTGCCAGCAGCGTAGAACTACCCACCGGGGAGCTGTTTTTT. It yields the protein CASSVELPTGELFF.

This CDR3 is CASGLAGTNTGELFF. The CDR3 coding sequence is TGTGCCAGTGGACTAGCGGGTACGAACACCGGGGAGCTGTTTTTT. V is TRBV19 and J is TRBJ2-2, with 11 bases that match TRBD2. V gave up 8 bases and J gave up 0 bases; unmatched junction bases: 2. This CDR3 is 15 amino acids long. Germline CDR1 is LNHDA and CDR2 is SQIVND (reference sequence).

The rearrangement uses TRBV6-5 and TRBJ2-1, with unresolved D. Trimming left V 0 bases short and J 0 bases short, with 9 bases between. The CDR3 spans 16 residues. CDR1 is MNHEY and CDR2 is SVGAGI in the germline V gene. This CDR3 reads CASSYSWANSYNEQFF. For the CDR3, the DNA is TGTGCCAGCAGTTACTCGTGGGCTAACTCCTACAATGAGCAGTTCTTC.

The chain couples TRBV12-3 or TRBV12-4 to TRBJ1-2; a possible D gene is TRBD1 (6 bases). V dropped 5 bases and J dropped 4 bases, with 11 bases sitting between them. The CDR3 contains 13 residues. Here the CDR3 reads CASSTGQIYGYTF. The DNA for the CDR3 is TGTGCCAGCAGTACTGGACAGATCTATGGCTACACCTTC.

The chain recombines TRBV4-1 with TRBJ1-2; D unclear. CDR1 is MGHRA and CDR2 is YSYEKL in the germline V gene. V dropped 0 bases and J dropped 5 bases, with 10 bases sitting between them. The CDR3 spans 14 residues. The CDR3 sequence: CASSQEEEAYGYTF. In DNA form, the CDR3 reads TGCGCCAGCAGCCAAGAAGAAGAAGCTTATGGCTACACCTTC.

The chain uses TRBV14 and TRBJ2-2; D is perhaps TRBD2 (5 bases). V was cut by 3 bases and J by 3 bases, with 17 bases left in between. The CDR3 runs 17 residues. CDR1 and CDR2 from the germline V gene are SGHDN and FVKESK. The CDR3 bases are TGTGCCAGCAGCCAGACTCCCTCAAGCGGTTACACCGGGGAGCTGTTTTTT. Residues: CASSQTPSSGYTGELFF.

This chain connects TRBV5-1 to TRBJ1-5, with D uncertain. The CDR3 has 14 amino acids. The ends were cut back, 0 bases at V and 9 bases at J, with 13 bases in the middle. Per germline, CDR1 SGHRS and CDR2 YFSETQ. The CDR3 spells CASSLAGNAGPQHF. Here the CDR3 DNA reads TGCGCCAGCAGCTTGGCAGGTAACGCAGGGCCCCAGCATTTT.

This chain links TRBV5-1 with TRBJ2-3; 14 bases are shared with TRBD2. Germline V gene data show CDR1 as SGHRS and CDR2 as YFSETQ. V lost 4 bases and J lost 6; bases outside the gene matches: 7. The CDR3 runs 16 residues. CDR3 sequence reads: CASSKGLAGGRDTQYF. DNA of the CDR3: TGCGCCAGCAGCAAAGGACTAGCGGGGGGCCGGGATACGCAGTATTTT.

The rearrangement links TRBV7-2 to TRBJ1-6; 7 nucleotides line up with TRBD1. The V gene end was trimmed by 5 bases and the J gene end by 0 bases; junction bases not matched to a gene: 7. Germline assignment: CDR1 SGHTA and CDR2 FQGNSA. The CDR3 contains 17 residues. Here the CDR3 reads CASSQTGSSSYNSPLHF. The CDR3 DNA follows: TGTGCCAGCAGCCAGACAGGGAGTAGCTCCTATAATTCACCCCTCCACTTT. Full variable domain (rest looked up from reference TRBV7-2 and TRBJ1-6): GAGVSQSPSNKVTEKGKDVELRCDPISGHTALYWYRQSLGQGLEFLIYFQGNSAPDKSGLPSDRFSAERTGGSVSTLTIQRTQQEDSAVYLCASSQTGSSSYNSPLHFGNGTRLTVT.

This clone showed up just a few times. CDR3 sequence: CASSPAPGAAKNIQYF. CDR3 DNA sequence: TGCGCCAGCAGCCCCGCTCCGGGTGCAGCCAAAAACATTCAGTACTTC. J is TRBJ2-4 and V is TRBV5-1, with D hard to call. Trimming stripped 4 bases from V and 0 bases from J, with 14 bases between. This CDR3 has 16 amino acids. Germline CDR1 SGHRS, CDR2 YFSETQ.

This chain links TRBV6-2 or TRBV6-3 with TRBJ2-7; 15 nucleotides agree with TRBD2. The CDR3 loop spans 17 amino acids. Germline CDR1 and CDR2: MNHEY and SVGEGT. The V gene end was trimmed by 4 bases and the J gene end by 2 bases; junction bases not matched to a gene: 6. DNA for the CDR3: TGTGCCAGCAGTTGGGGGACTAGCGGGAGGAGGCCCTACGAGCAGTACTTC. This encodes CASSWGTSGRRPYEQYF.

This clone appeared once. The rearrangement uses TRBV5-1 and TRBJ1-4, with D possibly TRBD1 on 5 matching bases. This CDR3 contains 13 residues. The V and J ends lost 6 bases and 4 bases respectively, with 10 bases between them. CDR1 and CDR2 (germline): SGHRS, YFSETQ. The CDR3 DNA reads as TGCGCCAGCACCTTAGACAGTAATGAAAAACTGTTTTTT. It specifies CASTLDSNEKLFF.

The genes are TRBV27 and TRBJ2-3; 10 bases are a match to TRBD1. V gave up 4 bases and J gave up 6 bases; unmatched junction bases: 4. The CDR3 consists of 14 residues. Germline CDR1 and CDR2: MNHEY and SMNVEV (reference sequence). The DNA of the CDR3 is TGTGCCAGCAGTTCCGGGACAGGGGAGGATACGCAGTATTTT. Translating gives CASSSGTGEDTQYF.

The CDR3 is CASSLLRQEHSGNTIYF. In DNA form, the CDR3 reads TGTGCCAGTAGTCTACTCCGACAGGAACACTCTGGAAACACCATATATTTT. This chain connects TRBV19 to TRBJ1-3, with D possibly TRBD1 on 6 matching bases. The germline CDR1 and CDR2 sequences are LNHDA and SQIVND (reference sequence). Trimming pared 5 bases from V and 0 bases from J, leaving 17 bases between. The CDR3 runs 17 residues.

This sequence joins TRBV21-1 and TRBJ1-1; the table names TRBD1, a call not compared with the DNA. TRBV21-1 is flagged as a pseudogene. CDR3 size: 16 residues. Written as DNA, the CDR3 is TGTGCCAGCAACCGCGGCAGGGACAGGGAAAACACTGAAGCTTTCTTT. Protein sequence: CASNRGRDRENTEAFF.

The chain uses TRBV19 and TRBJ1-2; 8 bases line up with TRBD1. Trimming at V came to 4 bases and at J to 4 bases, leaving 8 bases not matched to a gene. The germline V gene encodes CDR1 LNHDA and CDR2 SQIVND (reference sequence). The CDR3 is 15 amino acids. CDR3 nucleotide sequence: TGTGCCAGTAGTACCCCAGGGGGCGGGGGCTATGGCTACACCTTC. Protein sequence: CASSTPGGGGYGYTF.

Comments on this clone: An end of the junction does not agree with germline; a read error may underlie this. V gene TRBV9 combines with J gene TRBJ1-1; D might be TRBD1 (6 bases). The germline V gene has CDR1 SGDLS and CDR2 YYNGEE. The CDR3 runs to 13 residues. CDR3 DNA sequence: TGTGCCAGCAGCGCCCGGGACAATACTGGAGCTTTCTTT. Encoded protein: CASSARDNTGAFF. The full variable domain, its missing parts supplied by reference TRBV9 and TRBJ1-1, is DSGVTQTPKHLITATGQRVTLRCSPRSGDLSVYWYQQSLDQGLQFLIQYYNGEERAKGNILERFSAQQFPDLHSELNLSSLELGDSALYFCASSARDNTGAFFGQGTRLTVV.

This rearrangement joins TRBV2 to TRBJ1-1; a possible D gene is TRBD1 (6 bases). This CDR3 has 16 residues. From germline, CDR1 is SNHLY and CDR2 FYNNEI. V was shortened by 5 bases and J by 3 bases, with 19 bases between the two germline ends. CDR3 bases: TGTGCCAGCAGTCCAACGGGACAAAATGAGGACACTGAAGCTTTCTTT. As protein: CASSPTGQNEDTEAFF.

This clone was detected once. V and J are TRBV9 and TRBJ1-5; D might be TRBD1 (6 bases). CDR1 and CDR2 (germline): SGDLS, YYNGEE. V gave up 4 bases and J gave up 4 bases, with 9 bases separating them. The CDR3 covers 13 residues. The CDR3 coding sequence is TGTGCCAGCAGCCCTACAGGGAATCAGCCCCAGCATTTT. Translating gives CASSPTGNQPQHF.

This chain links TRBV5-6 with TRBJ1-3; weak D call: TRBD1 (5 bases). Germline values: CDR1 SGHDT, CDR2 YYEEEE. This CDR3 is built from 15 residues. Trimming stripped 0 bases from V and 2 bases from J, with 9 bases between. The CDR3 loop is CASSLVGGAGNTIYF. In DNA form, the CDR3 reads TGTGCCAGCAGCTTGGTTGGGGGGGCTGGAAACACCATATATTTT.

This clone occurred once. The chain has TRBV6-1 and TRBJ1-1; 11 bases map to TRBD1. V shed 3 bases, J shed 4 bases, and the junction held 16 bases outside the gene matches. Looked up from germline, CDR1 is MNHNS and CDR2 is SASEGT. The CDR3 is made up of 19 amino acids. DNA for the CDR3: TGTGCCAGCAGTGACTTCCGGACAGGGGGCATATTTCGGGGCACTGAAGCTTTCTTT. This codes for CASSDFRTGGIFRGTEAFF.

Only a few counts were recorded for this clone. This chain connects TRBV4-1 to TRBJ2-7; D is ambiguous. Germline CDR1 MGHRA, CDR2 YSYEKL. The CDR3 has 15 amino acids. With 1 base removed from V and 2 bases from J, the gap between germline ends came to 12 bases. CDR3 bases: TGCGCCAGCAGCCAAGGGAGCATTGAGGCCTACGAGCAGTACTTC. The encoded protein is CASSQGSIEAYEQYF.